These 30 T cell receptor beta chains were all obtained from the same sample, sequenced in a study of blood T cell repertoires in COVID-19. Assay: immunoSEQ multiplex PCR; the TCRdb copy retains only in-frame clones and omits some. The sample records around 210,000 clones, about 79% being singletons. Sequencing was performed on peripheral blood. The receptors come from a human donor in a cohort sampled during active COVID-19.

V gene TRBV6-5 combines with J gene TRBJ2-7, with D uncertain. V was cut by 2 bases and J by 13 bases, with 9 bases left in between. CDR1 and CDR2 (germline): MNHEY, SVGAGI. The CDR3 runs 10 residues. The CDR3 DNA follows: TGTGCCAGCAGTTACGATCCAGATTACTTC. Translating it yields CASSYDPDYF.

Only one count was recorded for this clone. The chain uses TRBV6-5 and TRBJ1-5, with TRBD1 matching over 9 bases. Germline V CDR1 and CDR2: MNHEY, SVGAGI. CDR3 length: 14 residues. Trimming at V came to 5 bases and at J to 4 bases, leaving 3 bases not matched to a gene. Here the CDR3 reads CASSTTGGNQPQHF. CDR3 bases: TGTGCCAGCAGTACGACAGGGGGAAATCAGCCCCAGCATTTT.

The J gene is TRBJ1-4, the V gene TRBV5-1; TRBD1 matches 8 bases. Germline assignment: CDR1 SGHRS and CDR2 YFSETQ. This CDR3 spans 14 amino acids. The V and J ends lost 3 bases and 8 bases, in that order; junction bases with no gene match: 6. This CDR3 reads CASSSTGADEKLFF. The CDR3 coding sequence is TGCGCCAGCAGCTCGACAGGGGCAGACGAAAAACTGTTTTTT.

The V and J genes are TRBV4-1 and TRBJ2-7; 7 positions agree with TRBD1. This CDR3 is 14 amino acids long. The germline gives CDR1 MGHRA, CDR2 YSYEKL. Losses at the gene ends were 1 base for V and 6 bases for J; bases not matched to a gene: 6. CDR3 bases: TGCGCCAGCAGCCAAGTACAGGGGATAGGCGAGCAGTACTTC. Residues: CASSQVQGIGEQYF.

V is TRBV10-3 and J is TRBJ1-5, with 9 bases lining up with TRBD1. The J segment lost 4 bases and the V segment lost 5 bases, leaving 15 bases of the junction unmatched. Germline-derived CDR1 and CDR2 are ENHRY and SYGVKD. The CDR3 is 18 amino acids. The CDR3 coding sequence is TGTGCCATCAGTCAACTTAGTCCGGGACAGGGCACTAATCAGCCCCAGCATTTT. Its translation is CAISQLSPGQGTNQPQHF.

The rearrangement joins TRBV28 to TRBJ2-3; D might be TRBD1 (7 bases). V was shortened by 5 bases and J by 10 bases, with 16 bases between the two germline ends. Germline V gene sequence: CDR1 MDHEN, CDR2 SYDVKM. This CDR3 spans 13 amino acids. The CDR3 sequence: CASSITGDSSQYF. The CDR3 region has the DNA TGTGCCAGCAGTATTACAGGGGACTCGTCGCAGTATTTT.

This chain uses TRBV5-1 with TRBJ2-3, with 7 bases matching TRBD2. This CDR3 is built from 14 residues. Germline lookup yields CDR1 SGHRS and CDR2 YFSETQ. Trimming cost V 4 bases and J 0 bases; bases outside gene matches: 2. Here the CDR3 DNA reads TGCGCCAGCAGCGGACTAGGAAGCACAGATACGCAGTATTTT. Translated, it gives CASSGLGSTDTQYF.

This chain connects TRBV18 to TRBJ2-3; 7 positions match TRBD1. V lost 2 bases to trimming and J lost 4 bases; unmatched junction nucleotides: 9. CDR3 size: 16 residues. Germline CDR1 and CDR2: KGHSH and LQKENI. The CDR3 sequence: CASSPSRQGKADTQYF. The CDR3 nucleotides are TGTGCCAGCTCACCATCTCGACAGGGAAAGGCAGATACGCAGTATTTT.

This clone was counted a few times. The rearrangement joins TRBV27 to TRBJ2-7; a weak D match, TRBD1 (6 bases). V dropped 6 bases and J dropped 3 bases, with 15 bases sitting between them. Germline lookup yields CDR1 MNHEY and CDR2 SMNVEV (reference sequence). This CDR3 contains 14 residues. The DNA of the CDR3 is TGTGCCAGCAGCGGATCCAAACAGGGCTACGAGCAGTACTTC. Amino acids: CASSGSKQGYEQYF.

The count of this clone is one. V gene TRBV5-6 combines with J gene TRBJ2-1; D is possibly TRBD1 (5 bases). Germline CDR1 and CDR2: SGHDT and YYEEEE. V was clipped by 0 bases and J by 4 bases, with 17 bases between them. This CDR3 spans 17 amino acids. The chain's CDR3 is CASSLAYPTGTYNEQFF. In DNA, the CDR3 is TGTGCCAGCAGCTTGGCCTATCCCACAGGAACTTACAATGAGCAGTTCTTC.

The genes are TRBV29-1 and TRBJ1-2, with 9 bases matching TRBD1. This CDR3 spans 13 amino acids. Germline values: CDR1 SQVTM, CDR2 ANQGSEA. The J segment lost 2 bases and the V segment lost 6 bases, leaving 4 bases of the junction unmatched. CDR3 coding DNA: TGCAGCGTGGGGACAGGGAGAAACTATGGCTACACCTTC. Its translation is CSVGTGRNYGYTF.

V and J are TRBV4-1 and TRBJ2-3, with D possibly TRBD2 on 6 matching bases. CDR3 length equals 14 residues. The V end lost 4 bases, the J end lost 4 bases, and 12 bases lay between the germline ends. CDR1 MGHRA and CDR2 YSYEKL come from the germline V gene. The CDR3 loop is CASSLGLTADTQYF. In DNA form, the CDR3 reads TGCGCCAGCAGCCTTGGACTAACCGCAGATACGCAGTATTTT.

The V call is TRBV18, the J call TRBJ1-2; 8 bases fit TRBD1. The CDR3 covers 14 residues. V lost 3 bases and J lost 5; bases outside the gene matches: 5. CDR1 is KGHSH and CDR2 is LQKENI in the germline V gene. CDR3 protein: CASSPTQGVYGYTF. The DNA for the CDR3 is TGTGCCAGCTCACCCACACAGGGGGTATATGGCTACACCTTC. The variable domain in full, with the rest retrieved from reference TRBV18 and TRBJ1-2, is NAGVMQNPRHLVRRRGQEARLRCSPMKGHSHVYWYRQLPEEGLKFMVYLQKENIIDESGMPKERFSAEFPKEGPSILRIQQVVRGDSAAYFCASSPTQGVYGYTFGSGTRLTVV.

This chain connects TRBV7-8 to TRBJ2-5; 8 nucleotides match TRBD1. The V gene end was trimmed by 5 bases and the J gene end by 2 bases; junction bases not matched to a gene: 7. Germline-derived CDR1 and CDR2 are SGHVS and FQNEAQ. The CDR3 totals 15 residues. This chain's CDR3 is CASSKRQGRQETQYF. CDR3 bases: TGTGCCAGCAGCAAACGACAGGGGCGACAAGAGACCCAGTACTTC. Looking up the rest from reference TRBV7-8 and TRBJ2-5 gives the full variable domain: GAGVSQSPRYKVAKRGQDVALRCDPISGHVSLFWYQQALGQGPEFLTYFQNEAQLDKSGLPSDRFFAERPEGSVSTLKIQRTQQEDSAVYLCASSKRQGRQETQYFGPGTRLLVL.

This clone occurred a few times. This CDR3 reads CASSRGVQGTSNSPLHF. In nucleotides, the CDR3 is TGTGCCAGCAGCCGTGGGGTCCAGGGGACATCTAATTCACCCCTCCACTTT. The V call is TRBV7-2, the J call TRBJ1-6; D may be TRBD1 (6 bases). The germline gives CDR1 SGHTA, CDR2 FQGNSA. V gave up 5 bases and J gave up 6 bases, with 20 bases separating them. This CDR3 spans 17 amino acids.

The rearrangement uses TRBV5-1 and TRBJ2-7; D is perhaps TRBD1 (6 bases). Deletions cut 1 base from V and 2 bases from J, with 13 bases between. The length of the CDR3 is 15 residues. Germline values: CDR1 SGHRS, CDR2 YFSETQ. The CDR3 loop is CASSLSGAGAYEQYF. CDR3 DNA sequence: TGCGCCAGCAGCTTGAGTGGGGCAGGGGCCTACGAGCAGTACTTC.

The chain carries TRBV19 and TRBJ2-7; maybe TRBD2 (5 bases). The CDR3 covers 18 residues. V lost 5 bases and J lost 3, with 26 bases in between. The germline V gene has CDR1 LNHDA and CDR2 SQIVND (reference sequence). The CDR3 is CASSPTLAVARLDYEQYF. In nucleotides, the CDR3 is TGTGCCAGTAGTCCCACCCTAGCAGTGGCGAGGCTCGACTACGAGCAGTACTTC.

The chain combines TRBV10-2 with TRBJ1-2, with TRBD1 matching over 8 bases. The CDR3 sequence is 13 residues long. With V trimmed by 2 bases and J by 8 bases, 4 bases remained unmatched. Per the germline V gene, CDR1 is WSHSY and CDR2 is SAAADI. The chain's CDR3 is CASSEARGRGYTF. Here the CDR3 DNA reads TGCGCCAGCAGTGAGGCCAGGGGGCGCGGCTACACCTTC.

The rearrangement joins TRBV27 to TRBJ2-3; 12 bases agree with TRBD2. Germline assignment: CDR1 MNHEY and CDR2 SMNVEV (reference sequence). CDR3 length equals 17 residues. Losses at the gene ends were 6 bases for V and 0 bases for J; bases not matched to a gene: 7. The chain's CDR3 is CASSWGGTSGSTDTQYF. The CDR3 nucleotides read TGTGCCAGCAGCTGGGGGGGGACTAGCGGGAGCACAGATACGCAGTATTTT.

V usage is TRBV9 and J usage is TRBJ1-6; 10 nucleotides align to TRBD1. V lost 1 base, J lost 9 bases, and 4 bases stayed unmatched. CDR1 is SGDLS, CDR2 YYNGEE, per germline. This CDR3 contains 15 residues. CDR3 region: CASSVSDRGRSPLHF. CDR3 nucleotides: TGTGCCAGCAGCGTATCAGACAGGGGGCGTTCACCCCTCCACTTT.

With respect to this clone: Other DNA sequences within the sample encode an identical CDR3. The CDR3 loop reads CASSPRGGETQYF. The DNA of the CDR3 is TGTGCCAGCTCACCAAGGGGGGGAGAGACCCAGTACTTC. The rearrangement uses TRBV18 and TRBJ2-5; D is possibly TRBD2 (7 bases). Trimming removed 2 bases at V and 4 bases at J, with 8 bases between. This CDR3 is 13 amino acids long. CDR1 and CDR2 from the germline V gene are KGHSH and LQKENI.

This chain joins TRBV7-2 and TRBJ2-7, with D possibly TRBD1 on 6 matching bases. This CDR3 is 12 amino acids long. Germline assignment: CDR1 SGHTA and CDR2 FQGNSA. Trimming took off 4 bases at V and 5 bases at J, with 9 bases between the two ends. CDR3 DNA sequence: TGTGCCAGCAGCTCCCCAGGGGACGAGCAGTACTTC. It encodes CASSSPGDEQYF.

There are a few counts of this clone. J is TRBJ1-3 and V is TRBV18; D might be TRBD1 (6 bases). The CDR3 contains 14 residues. From germline, CDR1 is KGHSH and CDR2 LQKENI. V shed 3 bases and J shed 2 bases, with 8 bases lying between them. CDR3 loop: CASSPTGTGNTIYF. CDR3 coding DNA: TGTGCCAGCTCACCTACAGGGACTGGAAACACCATATATTTT.

The V call is TRBV21-1, the J call TRBJ2-7; TRBD2, the D gene given by the table, was not confirmed from the DNA. TRBV21-1 is marked as a pseudogene. This CDR3 has 20 amino acids. DNA for the CDR3: TGTGCCAGCAGCCGTAAAGGAACCTCCGGGACTAGTCCCGACTCCTACGAGCAGTACTTC. It yields the protein CASSRKGTSGTSPDSYEQYF.

This chain links TRBV30 with TRBJ1-1; D gene unclear. Trimming cost V 2 bases and J 3 bases, with 10 bases left between them. The CDR3 runs to 13 residues. CDR1 is GTSNPN and CDR2 is SVGIG in the germline V gene (reference sequence). CDR3 coding DNA: TGTGCCTGGAGTCCCTCGGGTTACACTGAAGCTTTCTTT. It encodes CAWSPSGYTEAFF.

The rearrangement uses TRBV24-1 and TRBJ2-2; D is perhaps TRBD2 (6 bases). From germline, CDR1 is KGHDR and CDR2 SFDVKD. The CDR3 has 12 residues. V shed 9 bases and J shed 6 bases, with 10 bases lying between them. In DNA, the CDR3 is TGTGCCACCGAGGACTATGCCGGGGAGCTGTTTTTT. The encoded protein is CATEDYAGELFF.

The chain combines TRBV5-1 with TRBJ2-2; 11 bases align to TRBD1. Per the germline V gene, CDR1 is SGHRS and CDR2 is YFSETQ. This CDR3 has 17 residues. V lost 5 bases to trimming and J lost 4 bases; unmatched junction nucleotides: 10. The CDR3 DNA sequence: TGCGCCAGCAGTTCCTCCGGGACAGGGGGGTTCACCGGGGAGCTGTTTTTT. Translated, it gives CASSSSGTGGFTGELFF. The variable domain in full, completed from reference TRBV5-1 and TRBJ2-2, reads KAGVTQTPRYLIKTRGQQVTLSCSPISGHRSVSWYQQTPGQGLQFLFEYFSETQRNKGNFPGRFSGRQFSNSRSEMNVSTLELGDSALYLCASSSSGTGGFTGELFFGEGSRLTVL.

The chain couples TRBV28 to TRBJ2-3; 8 bases are shared with TRBD2. This CDR3 contains 18 residues. V lost 7 bases, J lost 3 bases, and 18 bases stayed unmatched. Germline V lookup: CDR1 MDHEN, CDR2 SYDVKM. The CDR3 nucleotides read TGTGCCAGCATCCCCCCCCGGGGAAGCGGGAGATTAACAGATACGCAGTATTTT. It translates to CASIPPRGSGRLTDTQYF.

This clone was seen a few times. The V call is TRBV7-9, the J call TRBJ2-1; D is ambiguous. The CDR3 consists of 13 residues. In germline, CDR1 is SEHNR, CDR2 FQNEAQ (reference sequence). V was cut by 5 bases and J by 7 bases, with 12 bases left in between. DNA for the CDR3: TGTGCCAGCAGCCCCTGGAACGGGAATGAGCAGTTCTTC. Translating gives CASSPWNGNEQFF.

This CDR3 is CASSYETSGRKETQYF. The CDR3 coding sequence is TGTGCCAGCAGTTACGAGACTAGCGGGAGGAAAGAGACCCAGTACTTC. The V gene is TRBV6-5, the J gene TRBJ2-5; 13 nucleotides agree with TRBD2. Germline loops: CDR1 MNHEY, CDR2 SVGAGI. Unmatched junction bases numbered 3, after V lost 2 bases and J lost 3 bases. This CDR3 contains 16 residues.